These T cell receptor beta chains were read from a single sample in a study of blood T cell repertoires in COVID-19. Only in-frame clones appear in the TCRdb table, and some are missing; sequencing was by immunoSEQ multiplex PCR. The sample contains about 130,000 clones, around 85% of which appear only once. The sample consisted of peripheral blood. Receptors originate from a woman aged 45-65 years who had recovered from COVID-19. CDR3s include the opening cysteine and the closing phenylalanine or tryptophan. A D gene is named only where the DNA matches it firmly. Clone size, where shown, is once, few, many, or a class for clones that have expanded.

D gene	V gene	J gene	CDR3 length	clone size	CDR3 protein	CDR3 DNA
-	TRBV19	TRBJ2-1	17	once	CASSIDRRRRPYNEQFF	TGTGCCAGTAGTATAGATCGAAGACGGAGACCCTACAATGAGCAGTTCTTC
TRBD1	TRBV6-5	TRBJ1-5	15	few	CASLRGQGDNQPQHF	TGTGCCAGCCTGAGGGGACAGGGCGACAATCAGCCCCAGCATTTT
-	TRBV6-5	TRBJ2-7	13	-	CASSYRVTYEQYF	TGTGCCAGCAGTTATCGGGTGACCTACGAGCAGTACTTC
-	TRBV2	TRBJ2-2	15	few	CASSGWTYLTGELFF	TGTGCCAGCAGTGGATGGACATACCTCACCGGGGAGCTGTTTTTT
-	TRBV5-6	TRBJ1-1	15	-	CASSLDTGWNTEAFF	TGTGCCAGCAGCTTGGATACAGGGTGGAACACTGAAGCTTTCTTT
TRBD1	TRBV18	TRBJ1-1	17	-	CASSPLTRGGRGTEAFF	TGTGCCAGCTCACCACTTACGCGAGGGGGCCGGGGCACTGAAGCTTTCTTT
TRBD1	TRBV11-2	TRBJ2-2	16	-	CASSSLIGQGGGELFF	TGTGCCAGCAGCTCCCTAATAGGACAGGGGGGCGGGGAGCTGTTTTTT
TRBD1	TRBV18	TRBJ1-1	13	-	CASSSWTGLEAFF	TGTGCCAGCTCATCATGGACAGGGCTGGAAGCTTTCTTT
-	TRBV7-2	TRBJ1-2	14	-	CASSRNVGNYGYTF	TGTGCCAGCAGCCGCAACGTCGGGAACTATGGCTACACCTTC
TRBD2	TRBV2	TRBJ2-1	16	-	CASSEERAGGYNEQFF	TGTGCCAGCAGTGAAGAGCGAGCGGGAGGCTACAATGAGCAGTTCTTC
TRBD2	TRBV30	TRBJ2-3	17	-	CAWSPRRTSGTTDTQYF	TGTGCCTGGAGTCCCCGACGGACTAGCGGGACGACAGATACGCAGTATTTT
-	TRBV6-2/TRBV6-3	TRBJ1-2	14	-	CASSHQVTGYGYTF	TGTGCCAGCAGTCACCAAGTTACGGGCTATGGCTACACCTTC
-	TRBV11-2	TRBJ1-3	14	-	CASSGRRGGNTIYF	TGTGCCAGCAGTGGCAGACGGGGAGGAAACACCATATATTTT
-	TRBV2	TRBJ1-5	17	-	CASSEGFTGGSNQPQHF	TGTGCCAGCAGTGAAGGGTTCACGGGAGGTTCGAATCAGCCCCAGCATTTT
-	TRBV3-1/TRBV3-2	TRBJ1-1	14	-	CASSRPTEHTEAFF	TGTGCCAGCAGCCGTCCGACGGAGCACACTGAAGCTTTCTTT
TRBD1	TRBV7-3	TRBJ1-6	13	-	CASSEQGNSPLHF	TGTGCCAGCAGCGAACAGGGGAATTCACCCCTCCACTTT
-	TRBV19	TRBJ1-2	14	-	CASSIAPREYGYTF	TGTGCCAGTAGTATAGCCCCCAGGGAATATGGCTACACCTTC
-	TRBV19	TRBJ2-3	15	once	CASSKAGGTPDTQYF	TGTGCCAGTAGTAAGGCTGGCGGCACCCCAGATACGCAGTATTTT
TRBD1	TRBV7-6	TRBJ2-7	16	-	CASSLRPGQGNYEQYF	TGTGCCAGCAGCTTACGACCGGGACAGGGAAACTACGAGCAGTACTTC
TRBD1	TRBV5-5	TRBJ1-5	15	-	CASSPTGASNQPQHF	TGTGCCAGCAGCCCTACAGGGGCAAGCAATCAGCCCCAGCATTTT
-	TRBV7-9	TRBJ1-1	12	few	CASSLRGGEAFF	TGTGCCAGCAGCTTGAGGGGGGGAGAAGCTTTCTTT
TRBD1	TRBV7-2	TRBJ1-2	16	-	CASSFGGGSQNYGYTF	TGTGCCAGCAGCTTTGGAGGGGGCAGCCAAAACTATGGCTACACCTTC